This is a list of T cell receptor beta chains from one sample in a study of CD8 T cells in Susac syndrome. TCRdb called the immunoSEQ multiplex PCR reads again in MiXCR, with one record for every CDR3 protein. The table has 200,000 or so distinct CDR3 sequences, nearly 95% seen once. The sequencing sample was made of CD4+ T cells from PBMCs. Receptors originate from a human donor with multiple sclerosis. CDR3s include the opening cysteine and the closing phenylalanine or tryptophan. A D gene is named only where the DNA matches it firmly. A clone size is listed for some rows: how often the clone was seen (once, few, many), or a class if it is expanded.

clone size,J gene,D gene,CDR3 length,V gene,CDR3 protein,CDR3 DNA
.,TRBJ1-2,.,12,TRBV30,CAWSDGGTDYTF,TGTGCCTGGAGTGATGGAGGGACGGACTACACCTTC
.,TRBJ2-1,TRBD2,14,TRBV27,CASNSAGSPNEQFF,TGTGCCAGCAACTCAGCGGGATCTCCAAATGAGCAGTTCTTC
.,TRBJ1-6,TRBD1,13,TRBV25-1,CASSETGDSPLHF,TGTGCCAGCAGTGAGACAGGGGATTCACCCCTCCACTTT
.,TRBJ2-2,.,14,TRBV3-1,CASTIREDTGELFF,TGTGCCAGCACCATTAGAGAGGACACCGGGGAGCTGTTTTTT
.,TRBJ1-2,.,14,TRBV29-1,CSVEQDSLPYGYTF,TGCAGCGTTGAACAGGACAGCCTACCCTATGGCTACACCTTC
.,TRBJ2-5,.,14,TRBV20-1,CSARGLLGKETQYF,TGCAGTGCTAGAGGACTATTGGGCAAAGAGACCCAGTACTTC
.,TRBJ2-7,.,15,TRBV5-1,CASSLRQPISYEQYF,TGCGCCAGCAGCCTGAGACAGCCGATCTCCTACGAGCAGTACTTC
.,TRBJ1-1,TRBD1,14,TRBV12-3/TRBV12-4,CASSSEDRAYEAFF,TGTGCCAGCAGTTCAGAGGACAGGGCTTATGAAGCTTTCTTT
.,TRBJ1-6,.,15,TRBV25-1,CASTKGVIRDSPLHF,TGTGCCAGCACCAAGGGGGTTATCCGCGATTCACCCCTCCACTTT
few,TRBJ2-7,.,14,TRBV7-9,CASSLAQGPYEQYF,TGTGCCAGCAGCTTAGCACAGGGCCCCTACGAGCAGTACTTC
.,TRBJ2-5,.,14,TRBV20-1,CSARDRGGRETQYF,TGCAGTGCTAGAGACCGGGGAGGCCGGGAGACCCAGTACTTC